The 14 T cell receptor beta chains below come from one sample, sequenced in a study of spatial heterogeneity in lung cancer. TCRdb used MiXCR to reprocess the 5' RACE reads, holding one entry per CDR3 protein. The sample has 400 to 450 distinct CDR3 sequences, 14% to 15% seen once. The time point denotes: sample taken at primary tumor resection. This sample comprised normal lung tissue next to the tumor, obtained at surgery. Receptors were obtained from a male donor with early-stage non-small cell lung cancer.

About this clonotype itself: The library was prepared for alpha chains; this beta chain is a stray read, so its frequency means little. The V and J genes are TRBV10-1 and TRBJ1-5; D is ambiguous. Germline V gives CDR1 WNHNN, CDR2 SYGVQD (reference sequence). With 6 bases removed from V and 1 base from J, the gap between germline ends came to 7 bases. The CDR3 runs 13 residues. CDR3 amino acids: CASSLGSNQPQHF. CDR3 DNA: TGCGCCAGCAGCCTTGGGAGCAATCAGCCCCAGCATTTT.

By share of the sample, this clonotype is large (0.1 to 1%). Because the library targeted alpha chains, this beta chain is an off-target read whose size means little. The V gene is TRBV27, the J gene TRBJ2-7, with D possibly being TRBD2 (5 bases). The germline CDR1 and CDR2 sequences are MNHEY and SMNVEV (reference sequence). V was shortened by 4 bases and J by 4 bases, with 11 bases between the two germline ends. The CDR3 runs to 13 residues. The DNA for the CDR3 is TGTGCCAGCAGTTGGGATGGAGGTTACGAGCAGTACTTC. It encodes CASSWDGGYEQYF.

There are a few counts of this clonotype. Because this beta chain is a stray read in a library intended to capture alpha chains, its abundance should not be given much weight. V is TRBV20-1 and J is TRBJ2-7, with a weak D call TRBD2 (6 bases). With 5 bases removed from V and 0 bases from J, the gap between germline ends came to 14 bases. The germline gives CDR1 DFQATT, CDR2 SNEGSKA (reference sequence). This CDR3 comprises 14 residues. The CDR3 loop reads CSALILGSSYEQYF. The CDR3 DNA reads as TGCAGTGCTCTCATACTCGGGAGCTCCTACGAGCAGTACTTC.

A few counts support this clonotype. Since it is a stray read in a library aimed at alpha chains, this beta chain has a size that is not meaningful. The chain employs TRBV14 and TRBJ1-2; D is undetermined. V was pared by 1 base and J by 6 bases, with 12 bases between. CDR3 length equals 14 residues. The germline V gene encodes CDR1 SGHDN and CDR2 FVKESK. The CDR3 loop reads CASSQGPRKDGYTF. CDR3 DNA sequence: TGTGCCAGCAGCCAAGGGCCCAGGAAGGATGGCTACACCTTC. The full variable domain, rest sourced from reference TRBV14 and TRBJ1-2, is EAGVTQFPSHSVIEKGQTVTLRCDPISGHDNLYWYRRVMGKEIKFLLHFVKESKQDESGMPNNRFLAERTGGTYSTLKVQPAELEDSGVYFCASSQGPRKDGYTFGSGTRLTVV.

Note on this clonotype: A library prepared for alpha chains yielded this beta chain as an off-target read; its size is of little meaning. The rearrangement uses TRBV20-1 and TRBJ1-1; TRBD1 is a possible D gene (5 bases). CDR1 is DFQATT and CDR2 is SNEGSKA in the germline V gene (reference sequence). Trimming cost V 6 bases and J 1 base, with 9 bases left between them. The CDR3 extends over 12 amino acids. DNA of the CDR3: TGCAGTGCCTATACAGGGAACACTGAAGCTTTCTTT. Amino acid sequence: CSAYTGNTEAFF.

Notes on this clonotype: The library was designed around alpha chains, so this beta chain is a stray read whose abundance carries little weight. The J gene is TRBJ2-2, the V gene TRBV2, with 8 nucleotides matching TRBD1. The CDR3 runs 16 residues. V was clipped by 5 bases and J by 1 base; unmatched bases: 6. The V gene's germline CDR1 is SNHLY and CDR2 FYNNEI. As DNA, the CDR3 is TGTGCCAGCAGTACTCAGACAGGGGAGAACACCGGGGAGCTGTTTTTT. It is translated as CASSTQTGENTGELFF.

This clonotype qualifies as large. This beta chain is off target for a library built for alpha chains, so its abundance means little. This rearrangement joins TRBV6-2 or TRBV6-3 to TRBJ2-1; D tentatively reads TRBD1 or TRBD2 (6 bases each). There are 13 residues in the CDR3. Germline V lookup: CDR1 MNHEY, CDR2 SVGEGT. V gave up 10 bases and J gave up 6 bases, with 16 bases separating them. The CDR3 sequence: CATLRGGTNEQFF. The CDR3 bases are TGTGCCACCCTACGAGGGGGGACCAATGAGCAGTTCTTC.

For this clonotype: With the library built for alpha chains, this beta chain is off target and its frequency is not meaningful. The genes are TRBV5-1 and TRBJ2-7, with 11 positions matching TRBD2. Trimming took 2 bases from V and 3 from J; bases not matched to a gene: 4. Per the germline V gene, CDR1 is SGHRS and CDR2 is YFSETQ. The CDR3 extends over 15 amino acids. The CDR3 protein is CASSLGTSGLYEQYF. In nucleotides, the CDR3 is TGCGCCAGCAGCTTAGGGACTAGCGGCCTCTACGAGCAGTACTTC.

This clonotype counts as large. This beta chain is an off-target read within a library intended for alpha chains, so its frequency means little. The CDR3 sequence is CASSPCYTF. In DNA, the CDR3 is TGCGCCAGCAGTCCTTGCTACACCTTC. This sequence joins TRBV23-1 and TRBJ1-2; no clear D. TRBV23-1 counts as an open reading frame of uncertain function. The CDR3 length is 9 residues. V lost 4 bases, J lost 9 bases, and 3 bases lay in between.

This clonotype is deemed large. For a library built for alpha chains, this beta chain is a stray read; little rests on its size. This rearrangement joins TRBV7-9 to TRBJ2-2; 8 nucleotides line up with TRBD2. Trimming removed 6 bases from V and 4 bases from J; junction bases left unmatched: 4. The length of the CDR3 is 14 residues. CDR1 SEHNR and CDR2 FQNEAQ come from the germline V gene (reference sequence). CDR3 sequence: CASRTGTSTGELFF. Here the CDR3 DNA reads TGTGCCAGCAGAACCGGGACTAGCACCGGGGAGCTGTTTTTT.

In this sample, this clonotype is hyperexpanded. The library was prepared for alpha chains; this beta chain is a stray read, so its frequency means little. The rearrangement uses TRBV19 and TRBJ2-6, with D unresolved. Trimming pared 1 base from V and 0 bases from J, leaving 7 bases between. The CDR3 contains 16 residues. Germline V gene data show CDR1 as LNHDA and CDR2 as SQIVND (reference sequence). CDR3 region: CASSIGVLSGANVLTF. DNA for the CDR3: TGTGCCAGTAGTATAGGAGTTCTCTCTGGGGCCAACGTCCTGACTTTC.

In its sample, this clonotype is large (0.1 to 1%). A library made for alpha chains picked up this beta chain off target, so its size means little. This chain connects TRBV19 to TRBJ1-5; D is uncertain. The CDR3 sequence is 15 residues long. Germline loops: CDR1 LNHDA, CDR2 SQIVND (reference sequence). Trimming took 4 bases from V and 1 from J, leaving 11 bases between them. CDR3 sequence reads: CASSRGRRSNQPQHF. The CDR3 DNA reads TGTGCCAGTAGTAGGGGTCGGAGGAGCAATCAGCCCCAGCATTTT.

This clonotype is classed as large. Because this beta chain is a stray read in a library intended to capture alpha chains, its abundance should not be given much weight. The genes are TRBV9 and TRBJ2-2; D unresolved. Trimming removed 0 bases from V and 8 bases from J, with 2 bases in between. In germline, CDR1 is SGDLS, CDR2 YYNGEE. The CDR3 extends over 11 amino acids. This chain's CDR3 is CASSVAGELFF. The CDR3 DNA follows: TGTGCCAGCAGCGTAGCGGGGGAGCTGTTTTTT. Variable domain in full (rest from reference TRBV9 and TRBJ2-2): DSGVTQTPKHLITATGQRVTLRCSPRSGDLSVYWYQQSLDQGLQFLIQYYNGEERAKGNILERFSAQQFPDLHSELNLSSLELGDSALYFCASSVAGELFFGEGSRLTVL.

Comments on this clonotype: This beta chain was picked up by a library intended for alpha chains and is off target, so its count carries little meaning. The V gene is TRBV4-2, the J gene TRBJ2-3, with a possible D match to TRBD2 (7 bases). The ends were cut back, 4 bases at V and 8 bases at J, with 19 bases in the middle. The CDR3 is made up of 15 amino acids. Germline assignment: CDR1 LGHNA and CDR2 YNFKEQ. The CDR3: CASSPAGAGESTQYF. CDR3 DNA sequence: TGTGCCAGCAGCCCGGCGGGGGCGGGAGAGAGTACGCAGTATTTT.